Below, 14 T cell receptor beta chains from the same sample are listed, as sequenced in a study of T cells in localized non-small cell lung cancer (dated by TCRdb to 2018 to 2020). The method behind the library was the immunoSEQ multiplex PCR assay. Imported from immuneACCESS, the table was reduced by TCRdb to in-frame sequences with V and J called. These copies leave out some clones; in studies compared against another copy, an unresolved V gene accounts for under half, and the cause of the remainder is not known. The sample profile shows approximately 800 clones; just over 35% of them were found once. Approximately 21% of the sample is held by the ten biggest clonotypes. Here the sequenced sample was normal lung tissue next to the tumor, taken before any cancer treatment. These TCRs come from a man between 40 and 70 years old with stage II lung adenocarcinoma.

J is TRBJ1-1 and V is TRBV6-8, with 8 bases that match TRBD1. V lost 6 bases to trimming and J lost 4 bases; unmatched junction nucleotides: 7. The CDR3 sequence is 14 residues long. The germline CDR1 and CDR2 sequences are MNHGY and SAAAGT. CDR3 nucleotide sequence: TGTGCCAGCAGCGCTCGGACAGGGAGCACTGAAGCTTTCTTT. Its translation: CASSARTGSTEAFF.

This clone occurred a few times. CDR3 nucleotides: TGTGCCAGCAGCCCCATGGTCCCAACACAGTACTCCTACGAGCAGTACTTC. This sequence encodes CASSPMVPTQYSYEQYF. The chain employs TRBV6-8 and TRBJ2-7; D remains unclear. The V end lost 6 bases, the J end lost 0 bases, and 21 bases lay between the germline ends. The CDR3 consists of 17 residues. Germline values: CDR1 MNHGY, CDR2 SAAAGT.

This chain joins TRBV19 and TRBJ2-3; TRBD1 is a possible D gene (6 bases). Germline-derived CDR1 and CDR2 are LNHDA and SQIVND (reference sequence). The CDR3 has 16 residues. The V end was cut by 1 base, the J end by 6 bases, with 17 bases between. As DNA, the CDR3 is TGTGCCAGTAGTATAGTAGTCCTAGGGGGAGCCGATACGCAGTATTTT. It is translated as CASSIVVLGGADTQYF.

A few counts support this clone. The V and J genes are TRBV11-3 and TRBJ2-6; TRBD1 aligns across 7 bases. Germline trimming cut 5 bases from V and 2 bases from J; bases unmatched to any gene: 6. This CDR3 contains 16 residues. Germline lookup yields CDR1 SGHNT and CDR2 YENEEA. The CDR3 DNA sequence: TGTGCCAGCAGCGACAGGGCTTCGGCTGGGGCCAACGTCCTGACTTTC. Translation: CASSDRASAGANVLTF.

The chain has TRBV19 and TRBJ2-3, with TRBD2 matching 13 bases. The CDR3 sequence is 16 residues long. CDR1 LNHDA and CDR2 SQIVND come from the germline V gene (reference sequence). V was clipped by 6 bases and J by 7 bases; unmatched bases: 10. CDR3 nucleotide sequence: TGTGCCAGTAGGGACAGGACTAGCGGGAGAGGTTATACGCAGTATTTT. This gives the protein CASRDRTSGRGYTQYF.

This clone was seen a handful of times. V usage is TRBV12-5 and J usage is TRBJ1-1; D is uncertain. CDR3 length: 13 residues. Germline CDR1 reads LGHNT; CDR2 reads FRNRAP. V was clipped by 7 bases and J by 1 base, with 10 bases between them. The CDR3 region has the DNA TGTGCTAGTGTGCCCGGTCGGAACACTGAAGCTTTCTTT. Translating it yields CASVPGRNTEAFF.

The chain uses TRBV11-3 and TRBJ2-5; the match to TRBD1 covers 9 bases. The V gene end was trimmed by 5 bases and the J gene end by 2 bases; junction bases not matched to a gene: 6. The germline CDR1 and CDR2 sequences are SGHNT and YENEEA. The CDR3 has 15 residues. Written as DNA, the CDR3 is TGTGCCAGCAGCGCGGGACAGGGCAAACAAGAGACCCAGTACTTC. It codes for CASSAGQGKQETQYF.

This clone turned up a few times. The chain recombines TRBV6-8 with TRBJ2-2, with D maybe TRBD2 (6 bases). In germline, CDR1 is MNHGY, CDR2 SAAAGT. The CDR3 extends over 13 amino acids. Trimming removed 8 bases at V and 3 bases at J, with 10 bases between. The CDR3 loop reads CASRETDTGELFF. The CDR3 nucleotides read TGTGCCAGCCGGGAGACAGACACCGGGGAGCTGTTTTTT.

This clone has more than one count but fewer than ten. The chain is built from TRBV4-1 and TRBJ2-3; D is possibly TRBD1 (5 bases). The CDR3 length is 15 residues. V was shortened by 2 bases and J by 0 bases, with 9 bases between the two germline ends. Germline loops: CDR1 MGHRA, CDR2 YSYEKL. CDR3 protein: CASSQRGGSTDTQYF. The CDR3 DNA follows: TGCGCCAGCAGCCAAAGGGGTGGCAGCACAGATACGCAGTATTTT.

This clone has only a few counts. The gene calls are TRBV18 and TRBJ1-5, with TRBD1 matching 12 bases. V shed 3 bases, J shed 4 bases, and the junction held 4 bases outside the gene matches. This CDR3 is built from 16 residues. Per the germline V gene, CDR1 is KGHSH and CDR2 is LQKENI. The CDR3 nucleotides read TGTGCCAGCTCACCCGGGACAGGGGGCGGTAATCAGCCCCAGCATTTT. Protein: CASSPGTGGGNQPQHF.

This clone was observed a handful of times. This rearrangement joins TRBV11-3 to TRBJ2-5; D unclear. This CDR3 comprises 15 residues. The V end was cut by 3 bases, the J end by 2 bases, with 13 bases between. The germline V gene encodes CDR1 SGHNT and CDR2 YENEEA. The chain's CDR3 is CASSFVTQPQETQYF. CDR3 coding DNA: TGTGCCAGCAGCTTCGTTACACAGCCACAAGAGACCCAGTACTTC.

The CDR3 region is CARGQTNTEAFF. As DNA, the CDR3 is TGTGCCCGTGGACAGACGAACACTGAAGCTTTCTTT. This chain links TRBV30 with TRBJ1-1; D perhaps matches TRBD1 (6 bases). Germline V lookup: CDR1 GTSNPN, CDR2 SVGIG (reference sequence). V was clipped by 8 bases and J by 1 base, with 11 bases between them. CDR3 length: 12 amino acids.

This clone has only a few counts. This chain connects TRBV29-1 to TRBJ1-2; no reliable D call. The V gene lost 5 bases and the J gene lost 8 bases, with 18 bases spanning the gap. This CDR3 contains 13 residues. Per the germline V gene, CDR1 is SQVTM and CDR2 is ANQGSEA. The CDR3 protein is CSVIRTTRAGYTF. As DNA, the CDR3 is TGCAGCGTTATACGGACCACGAGGGCCGGCTACACCTTC.

The rearrangement joins TRBV30 to TRBJ2-1; D gene unclear. Germline V gene lookup returns CDR1 GTSNPN and CDR2 SVGIG (reference sequence). Trimming cost V 0 bases and J 1 base, with 7 bases left between them. This CDR3 contains 14 residues. The CDR3 protein is CAWSVGKSYNEQFF. The CDR3 DNA reads as TGTGCCTGGAGTGTAGGAAAATCCTACAATGAGCAGTTCTTC.